The clone carrying this T cell receptor beta chain was seen repeatedly, ten times or more. With MiXCR, TCRdb called clones anew from the PCR reads. The sample holds under 95,000 clones, 10% to 15% seen once. The record originates from a study of metastatic and nonmetastatic thyroid tumors. Prior to thyroid surgery, none of the patients had received any treatment. The CDR3 runs 12 residues. V dropped 5 bases and J dropped 8 bases, with 12 bases sitting between them. The gene calls are TRBV12-3 or TRBV12-4 and TRBJ1-2; unclear D gene. This TCR was sampled from a female donor with papillary thyroid cancer or a benign thyroid nodule (not recorded which). Some clones in this sample may be carry-over from other donors' samples. Sequenced input: blood. CDR3 sequence: CASSLGLNGYTF. The DNA for the CDR3 is TGTGCCAGCAGTCTAGGACTTAACGGCTACACCTTC.